This is a list of T cell receptor beta chains from one sample in a study of blood T cell repertoires in COVID-19. Clones were read by immunoSEQ multiplex PCR, and TCRdb kept only the in-frame ones, dropping some. Of 200,000 to 300,000 clones listed, around 86% are singletons. The sample consisted of peripheral blood. The receptors here all came from a woman aged 25 to 45 who had recovered from COVID-19. Both conserved end residues are trimmed from each CDR3. A D gene is named only where the DNA matches it firmly.

>TRBV18|TRBJ1-1|.
ASSPRQDLNTEAF
>TRBV15|TRBJ1-4|TRBD1
ATSSNRDRGATNEKLF
>TRBV6-1|TRBJ1-5|.
ASSEFLRQSNQPQH
>TRBV5-6|TRBJ1-1|.
ASSLGGYAF
>TRBV9|TRBJ2-7|TRBD1
ASSPNVGQGVEQY
>TRBV7-6|TRBJ2-5|.
ASSLNPGSQETQY
>TRBV5-4|TRBJ1-1|.
ASSLSRNTEAF
>TRBV4-3|TRBJ1-2|.
ASSQDMYQGYT
>TRBV7-2|TRBJ2-5|.
ASSLALRPETQY
>TRBV4-2|TRBJ2-7|.
ASSQDWARTGGGGALNSYEQY
>TRBV4-2|TRBJ2-1|TRBD1
ASSQTGQRVHNEQF
>TRBV27|TRBJ1-2|.
ASSSGFNYGYT
>TRBV18|TRBJ1-5|TRBD1
ASSPFSKVTGESNQPQH
>TRBV6-5|TRBJ1-2|.
ASSYAGKGYT
>TRBV9|TRBJ2-7|TRBD2
ASSVAGGESYEQY
>TRBV11-2|TRBJ2-7|TRBD2
ASSLDSLALAGGQSYEQY
>TRBV2|TRBJ2-7|.
ASSESPRGPSHEQY
>TRBV19|TRBJ1-1|.
ASRGRSSGGEAF